The 16 T cell receptor beta chains below all came from one sample that was sequenced in a study of cytomegalovirus exposure and HLA in healthy donors. Clones were read by immunoSEQ multiplex PCR, and TCRdb kept only the in-frame ones, dropping some. The sample includes approximately 180,000 clones, approximately 90% of them seen just once. Sequences were obtained from PBMCs. These receptors originate from a woman under 40 in good health and CMV-seronegative.

CDR3 coding DNA: TGTGCCAGCAGTTACCAGACAGGCATCCCTACTGGCGAGCAGTACTTC. This translates into CASSYQTGIPTGEQYF. The V call is TRBV27, the J call TRBJ2-7, with D perhaps matching TRBD1 (6 bases). Trimming shortened V by 4 bases and J by 6 bases, and 22 bases separated the two germline ends. This CDR3 has 16 residues. The V gene's germline CDR1 is MNHEY and CDR2 SMNVEV (reference sequence).

This clone came up once. The genes are TRBV2 and TRBJ2-3; D perhaps matches TRBD2 (5 bases). V lost 6 bases and J 6 bases, leaving 16 bases between the germline ends. CDR3 length: 14 amino acids. Germline V CDR1 and CDR2: SNHLY, FYNNEI. The CDR3 region is CASRATGNTDTQYF. In nucleotides, the CDR3 is TGTGCCAGCAGGGCCACGGGGAACACGGATACGCAGTATTTT.

The CDR3 DNA reads TGTGCCAGCAGTGAATCGTCGGGGGGGCCCCACGAGCAGTACTTC. It yields the protein CASSESSGGPHEQYF. The rearrangement uses TRBV6-1 and TRBJ2-7; 8 bases align to TRBD2. The CDR3 loop spans 15 amino acids. V lost 2 bases, J lost 5 bases, and 8 bases stayed unmatched. Germline loops: CDR1 MNHNS, CDR2 SASEGT.

The genes are TRBV2 and TRBJ1-3; TRBD1 might be the D (6 bases). Germline lookup yields CDR1 SNHLY and CDR2 FYNNEI. There are 17 residues in the CDR3. V was shortened by 5 bases and J by 1 base, with 18 bases between the two germline ends. The CDR3 nucleotides are TGTGCCAGCAGTAACAATCACAGGGCTTTTTCTGGAAACACCATATATTTT. Protein: CASSNNHRAFSGNTIYF.

The chain employs TRBV27 and TRBJ1-2; 8 bases are shared with TRBD1. Per the germline V gene, CDR1 is MNHEY and CDR2 is SMNVEV (reference sequence). This CDR3 has 15 residues. V gave up 5 bases and J gave up 4 bases; unmatched junction bases: 9. Written as DNA, the CDR3 is TGTGCCAGCAGTCAAATCCCAGGGGGCGTCTATGGCTACACCTTC. It encodes CASSQIPGGVYGYTF.

This clone was seen a single time. This rearrangement joins TRBV5-5 to TRBJ1-2; D unclear. The CDR3 runs to 14 residues. CDR1 and CDR2 from the germline V gene are SGHKS and YYEKEE (reference sequence). Trimming pared 4 bases from V and 7 bases from J, leaving 17 bases between. The CDR3 region is CASSAQPYSLGYTF. The CDR3, as DNA: TGTGCCAGCAGCGCCCAACCGTACAGCCTTGGCTACACCTTC.

In its sample, this clone was seen a few times. Other DNA sequences in this sample translate to the same CDR3. The chain joins TRBV19 to TRBJ2-1; possibly TRBD1 for D (6 bases). The CDR3 loop spans 15 amino acids. Germline V gene lookup returns CDR1 LNHDA and CDR2 SQIVND (reference sequence). The V end was cut by 1 base, the J end by 1 base, with 8 bases between. The CDR3: CASSIGRGSYNEQFF. CDR3 sequence (DNA): TGTGCCAGTAGTATAGGCAGGGGATCCTACAATGAGCAGTTCTTC.

The V gene is TRBV2, the J gene TRBJ1-2; TRBD1 agrees at 8 bases. This CDR3 region has 14 residues. V lost 7 bases and J lost 4; bases outside the gene matches: 8. In germline, CDR1 is SNHLY, CDR2 FYNNEI. The CDR3 nucleotides are TGTGCCAGCAAAACGACAGGGGAAACCTATGGCTACACCTTC. Protein: CASKTTGETYGYTF.

The chain has TRBV7-9 and TRBJ2-2, with D tentatively TRBD2 (6 bases). Trimming left V 5 bases short and J 2 bases short, with 9 bases between. The CDR3 contains 14 residues. CDR1 and CDR2 (germline): SEHNR, FQNEAQ (reference sequence). The CDR3 loop reads CASSPGTNTGELFF. The CDR3 nucleotides read TGTGCCAGCAGCCCGGGGACTAACACCGGGGAGCTGTTTTTT.

The V gene is TRBV5-6, the J gene TRBJ1-2; 9 bases match TRBD1. This CDR3 is built from 13 residues. In germline, CDR1 is SGHDT, CDR2 YYEEEE. V shed 5 bases and J 4 bases; nucleotides not matched to a gene: 3. The CDR3 region is CASRDRGVYGYTF. DNA for the CDR3: TGTGCCAGCAGAGACAGGGGGGTCTATGGCTACACCTTC.

This chain joins TRBV6-5 and TRBJ1-1, with D unresolved. CDR3 length: 15 amino acids. The germline V gene has CDR1 MNHEY and CDR2 SVGAGI. V was pared by 2 bases and J by 1 base, with 11 bases between. CDR3 amino acids: CASSYQRASNTEAFF. In nucleotides, the CDR3 is TGTGCCAGCAGTTACCAGAGGGCCTCGAACACTGAAGCTTTCTTT.

The J gene is TRBJ2-3, the V gene TRBV10-2; D is perhaps TRBD1 (6 bases). Trimming took 6 bases from V and 0 from J, leaving 16 bases between them. Germline CDR1 and CDR2: WSHSY and SAAADI. The length of the CDR3 is 16 residues. In nucleotides, the CDR3 is TGCGCCAGCAGCGAGAGCAGGGGAACTAGCACAGATACGCAGTATTTT. It codes for CASSESRGTSTDTQYF.

This clone was recorded only once. This chain connects TRBV28 to TRBJ2-3, with D possibly matching TRBD2 (6 bases). The CDR3 has 14 residues. Germline loops: CDR1 MDHEN, CDR2 SYDVKM. Deletions cut 3 bases from V and 7 bases from J, with 14 bases between. CDR3 in amino acids: CASSFQAGTNTQYF. CDR3 DNA: TGTGCCAGCAGTTTTCAGGCGGGAACTAATACGCAGTATTTT.

The gene calls are TRBV19 and TRBJ1-6; no firm D call. Per germline, CDR1 LNHDA and CDR2 SQIVND (reference sequence). The CDR3 length is 16 residues. The V gene lost 0 bases and the J gene lost 8 bases, with 14 bases spanning the gap. The CDR3 here is CASSIEAGSEDSPLHF. The CDR3, as DNA: TGTGCCAGTAGTATAGAGGCGGGGTCGGAAGATTCACCCCTCCACTTT.

V usage is TRBV4-1 and J usage is TRBJ2-1; TRBD2 matches at 7 bases. The CDR3 length is 16 residues. V gave up 0 bases and J gave up 3 bases; unmatched junction bases: 5. The V gene's germline CDR1 is MGHRA and CDR2 YSYEKL. CDR3 amino acids: CASSQDPGTNYNEQFF. CDR3 in DNA: TGCGCCAGCAGCCAAGATCCAGGGACTAACTACAATGAGCAGTTCTTC.

This chain links TRBV30 with TRBJ1-1; D gene ambiguous. V gave up 5 bases and J gave up 2 bases, with 12 bases separating them. The germline gives CDR1 GTSNPN, CDR2 SVGIG (reference sequence). This CDR3 has 13 residues. This CDR3 reads CAWWRGGNTEAFF. The CDR3 nucleotides are TGTGCCTGGTGGCGTGGCGGAAACACTGAAGCTTTCTTT.